What follows describes a single TCR beta chain. This record comes from a study of technical replicates of blood from a handful of donors. The method was immunoSEQ multiplex PCR; TCRdb's version includes in-frame clones alone and lacks a portion of them. The sample records roughly 76,000 clones, approximately 83% being singletons. The CDR3 covers 18 residues. Per the germline V gene, CDR1 is SGHRS and CDR2 is YFSETQ. Trimming left V 4 bases short and J 2 bases short, with 21 bases between. The J gene is TRBJ1-4, the V gene TRBV5-1; maybe TRBD1 (6 bases). The sequence was obtained from a human donor in good health. Some clones in this sample may be carry-over from other donors' samples. The sequencing input was PBMCs. The DNA of the CDR3 is TGCGCCAGCAGCCCGAGAGGGGGGGGCATCGGGACTAATGAAAAACTGTTTTTT. This sequence encodes CASSPRGGGIGTNEKLFF.